This T cell receptor beta chain originates from a study of cytomegalovirus exposure and HLA in healthy donors. Germline assignment: CDR1 SNHLY and CDR2 FYNNEI. The V gene end was trimmed by 6 bases and the J gene end by 6 bases; junction bases not matched to a gene: 8. This CDR3 has 15 residues. Amplification used 60 Vbeta primers and 13 Jbeta primers. Produced via immunoSEQ multiplex PCR; TCRdb's table is partial and in-frame only. In the table there are around 25,000 clones, roughly three quarters of which are singletons. The TCR was taken from a male donor in good health and CMV-seronegative. The sequencing input was PBMCs. This chain joins TRBV2 and TRBJ2-2, with TRBD2 matching over 9 bases. CDR3 region: CASREMRTSAGELFF. The CDR3 region has the DNA TGTGCCAGCAGGGAAATGAGGACTAGCGCCGGGGAGCTGTTTTTT.